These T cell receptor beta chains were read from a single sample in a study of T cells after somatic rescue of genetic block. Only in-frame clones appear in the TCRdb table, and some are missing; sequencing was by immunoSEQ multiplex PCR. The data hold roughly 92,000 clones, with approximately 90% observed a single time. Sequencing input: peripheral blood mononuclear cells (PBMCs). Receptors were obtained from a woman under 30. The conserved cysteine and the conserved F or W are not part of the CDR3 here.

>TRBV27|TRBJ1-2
ASSLTQQGKENYGYT
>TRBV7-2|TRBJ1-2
ASSLGLLPPNYGYT
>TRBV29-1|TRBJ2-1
SDMPLYNEQF
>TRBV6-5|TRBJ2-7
ASSGTYEQY
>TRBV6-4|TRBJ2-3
ASSPAGGTDTQY
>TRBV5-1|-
ASSGEKLAGNYEQY
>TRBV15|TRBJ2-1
ATSRVWGPNEQF
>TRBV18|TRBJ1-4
ASSPSRMNEKLF
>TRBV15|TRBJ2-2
ATSRGRGVGTGELF
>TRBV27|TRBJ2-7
ASSATGWREQY
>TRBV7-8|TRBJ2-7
ASSGGPFSYEQY
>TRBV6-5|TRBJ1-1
ASSSPGMRTEAF
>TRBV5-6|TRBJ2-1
ASSARREANNEQF
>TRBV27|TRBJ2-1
ASSFRLAGAGDEQF
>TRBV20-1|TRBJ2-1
SAPGLQEQF
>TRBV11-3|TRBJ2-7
ASSSRAGQVDSYEQY
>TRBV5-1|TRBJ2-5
ASSITVQETQY
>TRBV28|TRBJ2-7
ASTRSGPSSYEQY
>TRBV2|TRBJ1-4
ASSGQEKLF
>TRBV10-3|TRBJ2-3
AISESTDTQY
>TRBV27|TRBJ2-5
ASSLPGQGIETQY
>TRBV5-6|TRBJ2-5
ASSSDRARAY
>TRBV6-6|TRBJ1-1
ASRDRGASNTEAF
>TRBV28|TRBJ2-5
ASSLLGTSGPYQETQY
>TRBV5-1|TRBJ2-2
ASSELHTGELF
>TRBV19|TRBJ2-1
ASEGWGQGNEQF
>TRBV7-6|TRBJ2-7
ASSPGLAGAREQY
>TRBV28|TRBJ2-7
ASSSPGVVQYEQY